Shown below are 29 T cell receptor beta chains from a single sample sequenced in a study of blood T cell repertoires in COVID-19. Profiling relied on immunoSEQ multiplex PCR, and the TCRdb table lists in-frame clones only, not all of them. The repertoire holds around 150,000 clones, 81% seen once, with roughly 11% in the top ten. The sequenced sample was peripheral blood. These receptors were taken from a man between 60 and 70 years old with active or convalescent COVID-19.

This rearrangement joins TRBV2 to TRBJ2-1; 9 bases are a match to TRBD2. Unmatched junction bases numbered 21, after V lost 8 bases and J lost 4 bases. The germline V gene has CDR1 SNHLY and CDR2 FYNNEI. The CDR3 loop spans 19 amino acids. The CDR3 nucleotides are TGTGCCAGCTCGGGCAGGCATAGCGGGAGAGCTATTAATTACAATGAGCAGTTCTTC. Its protein is CASSGRHSGRAINYNEQFF.

The V call is TRBV3-1 (or the pseudogene TRBV3-2), the J call TRBJ1-1; 7 positions match TRBD1. Losses at the gene ends were 5 bases for V and 3 bases for J; bases not matched to a gene: 6. Per germline, CDR1 LGHDT and CDR2 YNNKEL (reference sequence). This CDR3 is built from 14 residues. The CDR3 region is CASSVGTAYTEAFF. The CDR3 nucleotides read TGTGCCAGCAGCGTTGGGACAGCCTACACTGAAGCTTTCTTT.

V is TRBV4-1 and J is TRBJ2-3; TRBD2 matches 12 bases. The trim removed 6 bases at V and 5 bases at J, leaving 6 bases unmatched. The CDR3 sequence is 15 residues long. The germline V gene encodes CDR1 MGHRA and CDR2 YSYEKL. CDR3 amino acids: CASSLAGGTLDTQYF. The CDR3 DNA follows: TGCGCCAGCAGTCTAGCGGGGGGGACCCTAGATACGCAGTATTTT.

The rearrangement joins TRBV6-1 to TRBJ2-7; no firm D call. V was trimmed by 3 bases and J by 4 bases, leaving 4 bases between them. The germline V gene encodes CDR1 MNHNS and CDR2 SASEGT. CDR3 size: 11 residues. This CDR3 is CASSERYEQYF. The CDR3 coding sequence is TGTGCCAGCAGTGAGCGTTACGAGCAGTACTTC.

The chain couples TRBV10-3 to TRBJ1-1; 8 nucleotides agree with TRBD1. Losses at the gene ends were 6 bases for V and 8 bases for J; bases not matched to a gene: 8. Germline-derived CDR1 and CDR2 are ENHRY and SYGVKD. The CDR3 length is 13 residues. The CDR3 is CAISRGRDSEAFF. The DNA for the CDR3 is TGTGCCATCAGCAGGGGGCGCGATTCAGAAGCTTTCTTT.

The CDR3 protein is CASSFNPGASTEAFF. The CDR3 DNA is TGTGCCAGCAGCTTCAACCCAGGGGCGAGCACTGAAGCTTTCTTT. The rearrangement uses TRBV5-5 and TRBJ1-1, with D maybe TRBD1 (6 bases). CDR1 and CDR2 (germline): SGHKS, YYEKEE (reference sequence). CDR3 size: 15 residues. V gave up 2 bases and J gave up 4 bases, with 15 bases separating them.

The chain carries TRBV2 and TRBJ1-2; possible D gene TRBD1, 6 bases. The length of the CDR3 is 12 residues. Trimming pared 6 bases from V and 4 bases from J, leaving 9 bases between. The germline V gene has CDR1 SNHLY and CDR2 FYNNEI. CDR3 in amino acids: CASRADSYGYTF. In DNA form, the CDR3 reads TGTGCCAGCAGGGCGGACAGCTATGGCTACACCTTC.

The rearrangement uses TRBV12-3 or TRBV12-4 and TRBJ1-2; TRBD1 agrees at 7 bases. This CDR3 comprises 13 residues. V dropped 6 bases and J dropped 3; count of bases not matched to a gene: 4. In DNA form, the CDR3 reads TGTGCCAGCAGGCACAGGGGTGACTATGGCTACACCTTC. Amino acid sequence: CASRHRGDYGYTF.

The rearrangement joins TRBV5-1 to TRBJ1-4; D gene uncertain. V lost 5 bases, J lost 3 bases, and 11 bases lay in between. Germline values: CDR1 SGHRS, CDR2 YFSETQ. CDR3 length: 14 amino acids. CDR3 coding DNA: TGCGCCAGCAGGTCTGCGATTCCTAATGAAAAACTGTTTTTT. It specifies CASRSAIPNEKLFF.

The chain carries TRBV6-6 and TRBJ1-4; 10 bases line up with TRBD1. The CDR3 is 17 residues long. Germline V lookup: CDR1 MNHNY, CDR2 SVGAGI (reference sequence). With 5 bases clipped from V and 7 bases from J, the junction kept 13 bases outside the gene matches. CDR3 nucleotides: TGTGCCAGCAGTCAATCCGGGACAGGGGAAGGGAGTGAAAAACTGTTTTTT. Translated: CASSQSGTGEGSEKLFF.

This clone was seen just once. The J gene is TRBJ2-1, the V gene TRBV2; 7 bases match TRBD2. The CDR3 is made up of 17 amino acids. V was clipped by 3 bases and J by 2 bases; unmatched bases: 10. CDR1 is SNHLY and CDR2 is FYNNEI in the germline V gene. CDR3 coding DNA: TGTGCCAGCAGTGAGACTAGCCCCTTCCTTGCCTACAATGAGCAGTTCTTC. The encoded protein is CASSETSPFLAYNEQFF.

The CDR3 protein is CASSFPGTQGNEKLFF. Written as DNA, the CDR3 is TGTGCCAGCAGTTTTCCCGGAACACAGGGAAATGAAAAACTGTTTTTT. J is TRBJ1-4 and V is TRBV28, with TRBD1 as a possible D gene (6 bases). The CDR3 loop spans 16 amino acids. Germline V gene lookup returns CDR1 MDHEN and CDR2 SYDVKM. V lost 3 bases, J lost 5 bases, and 16 bases lay in between.

Points on this clone: The junction does not match germline at one end; this may be a read error. The chain has TRBV5-1 and TRBJ1-5, with D uncertain. Germline values: CDR1 SGHRS, CDR2 YFSETQ. This CDR3 is built from 16 residues. CDR3 sequence (DNA): TGCGTCAGCAGCTTGGATGGCCCCCGGGGAAATCAGCCCCAGCATTTT. This encodes CVSSLDGPRGNQPQHF.

V gene TRBV18 combines with J gene TRBJ2-1; the match to TRBD2 covers 8 bases. The germline V gene has CDR1 KGHSH and CDR2 LQKENI. CDR3 length equals 17 residues. J gave up 9 bases and V 1 base, and 14 bases lay outside the gene matches. This chain's CDR3 is CASSPLYRRRGGGEQFF. The CDR3 bases are TGTGCCAGCTCACCACTGTATCGTCGACGGGGGGGCGGTGAGCAGTTCTTC.

The rearrangement joins TRBV19 to TRBJ1-2; unclear D gene. This CDR3 comprises 14 residues. The germline gives CDR1 LNHDA, CDR2 SQIVND (reference sequence). The V end was cut by 7 bases, the J end by 0 bases, with 12 bases between. The CDR3 sequence: CASTSGGTNYGYTF. The CDR3 nucleotides read TGTGCCAGTACCTCCGGAGGCACTAACTATGGCTACACCTTC.

This rearrangement joins TRBV4-1 to TRBJ1-5; maybe TRBD1 (6 bases). Germline assignment: CDR1 MGHRA and CDR2 YSYEKL. The germline V and J ends were trimmed by 4 bases and 3 bases, with 19 bases remaining between them. This CDR3 spans 17 amino acids. In nucleotides, the CDR3 is TGCGCCAGCAGCCGTCAAGGAGCAGGGGCTTCCAATCAGCCCCAGCATTTT. This sequence encodes CASSRQGAGASNQPQHF.

The chain links TRBV5-3 to TRBJ1-2; D might be TRBD1 (5 bases). TRBV5-3 is flagged as an ORF with uncertain function. V was cut by 4 bases and J by 4 bases, with 11 bases left in between. The CDR3 has 13 amino acids. The CDR3 loop is CARSRDLPYGYTF. In DNA, the CDR3 is TGTGCCAGAAGCCGGGACTTGCCCTATGGCTACACCTTC.

The gene calls are TRBV9 and TRBJ2-2, with D possibly being TRBD2 (6 bases). Germline V gene data show CDR1 as SGDLS and CDR2 as YYNGEE. Between the trimmed V and J ends, which lost 4 bases and 2 bases, there was a span of 21 bases. This CDR3 region has 18 residues. Here the CDR3 DNA reads TGTGCCAGCAGCCACTCCTTGTGGAGGGCCGACAACACCGGGGAGCTGTTTTTT. Its protein is CASSHSLWRADNTGELFF. Complete variable domain (other parts from reference TRBV9 and TRBJ2-2): DSGVTQTPKHLITATGQRVTLRCSPRSGDLSVYWYQQSLDQGLQFLIQYYNGEERAKGNILERFSAQQFPDLHSELNLSSLELGDSALYFCASSHSLWRADNTGELFFGEGSRLTVL.

CDR3 residues: CASSQERIQETQYF. For the CDR3, the DNA is TGTGCCAGCAGCCAAGAGCGGATTCAAGAGACCCAGTACTTC. The chain has TRBV4-2 and TRBJ2-5; no clear D gene. V gave up 0 bases and J gave up 2 bases, with 7 bases separating them. The germline gives CDR1 LGHNA, CDR2 YNFKEQ. This CDR3 spans 14 amino acids.

The gene calls are TRBV2 and TRBJ2-3, with TRBD2 matching 12 bases. J lost 4 bases, V lost 4 bases, and 3 bases had no gene match. CDR1 and CDR2 from the germline V gene are SNHLY and FYNNEI. The CDR3 is 15 residues long. CDR3 protein: CASSALAGGPDTQYF. The CDR3 nucleotides are TGTGCCAGCAGTGCGCTAGCGGGGGGGCCAGATACGCAGTATTTT.

The rearrangement joins TRBV18 to TRBJ1-2, with 7 bases matching TRBD1. Germline assignment: CDR1 KGHSH and CDR2 LQKENI. Losses at the gene ends were 5 bases for V and 2 bases for J; bases not matched to a gene: 11. The CDR3 covers 16 residues. The CDR3 reads CASSSTKGQENYGYTF. The CDR3 bases are TGTGCCAGCTCATCGACTAAAGGACAGGAGAACTATGGCTACACCTTC.

The V and J genes are TRBV7-2 and TRBJ2-3; TRBD2 matches at 9 bases. Germline V lookup: CDR1 SGHTA, CDR2 FQGNSA. The CDR3 is 15 residues long. The V and J ends lost 3 bases and 7 bases, in that order; junction bases with no gene match: 8. CDR3 sequence: CASSFNGGGAHTQYF. CDR3 sequence (DNA): TGTGCCAGCAGCTTCAATGGCGGGGGGGCTCATACGCAGTATTTT.

CDR3 amino acids: CASSLSAGGAWNSPLHF. The CDR3 DNA is TGTGCCAGCAGTTTATCGGCAGGGGGCGCTTGGAATTCACCCCTCCACTTT. The chain combines TRBV27 with TRBJ1-6; TRBD1 matches at 8 bases. V was pared by 0 bases and J by 7 bases, with 8 bases of the junction left unmatched. CDR1 MNHEY and CDR2 SMNVEV come from the germline V gene (reference sequence). The CDR3 is 17 residues long.

The chain carries TRBV5-6 and TRBJ2-2; the match to TRBD1 covers 7 bases. Germline CDR1 is SGHDT and CDR2 is YYEEEE. V lost 2 bases, J lost 5 bases, and 9 bases stayed unmatched. The CDR3 totals 16 residues. The CDR3, as DNA: TGTGCCAGCAGCTTACAAGGGGGCGTGTATACCGGGGAGCTGTTTTTT. Translation gives CASSLQGGVYTGELFF.

V is TRBV19 and J is TRBJ1-5, with TRBD1 matching over 8 bases. CDR1 is LNHDA, CDR2 SQIVND, per germline (reference sequence). The V segment lost 5 bases and the J segment 5 bases; nucleotides outside the gene matches: 11. The CDR3 covers 16 residues. The CDR3 here is CASSPTDRGLYQPQHF. The CDR3 DNA sequence: TGTGCCAGTAGTCCCACCGACAGGGGTCTTTATCAGCCCCAGCATTTT.

The V call is TRBV19, the J call TRBJ2-7; TRBD1 matches at 7 bases. This CDR3 is built from 14 residues. V shed 5 bases and J 2 bases; nucleotides not matched to a gene: 6. CDR1 and CDR2 (germline): LNHDA, SQIVND (reference sequence). CDR3 protein: CASSRRDRTYEQYF. The CDR3 nucleotides are TGTGCCAGTAGTCGCCGGGACAGAACCTACGAGCAGTACTTC.

This clone turned up a few times. V and J are TRBV3-1 (or the pseudogene TRBV3-2) and TRBJ1-4; a weak D match, TRBD1 (5 bases). CDR3 length: 16 residues. Between the trimmed V and J ends, which lost 3 bases and 7 bases, there was a span of 18 bases. Germline CDR1 and CDR2: LGHDT and YNNKEL (reference sequence). CDR3 DNA sequence: TGTGCCAGCAGCCAGGAAGACAGTCCAGTAGGTGAAAAACTGTTTTTT. Translating gives CASSQEDSPVGEKLFF.

This clone was observed once. Written as DNA, the CDR3 is TGTGCCAGCAGTTCGACCGGGACTAGGGGAGAGACCCAGTACTTC. This sequence encodes CASSSTGTRGETQYF. The chain couples TRBV28 to TRBJ2-5; 8 nucleotides match TRBD2. In germline, CDR1 is MDHEN, CDR2 SYDVKM. V was clipped by 4 bases and J by 4 bases; unmatched bases: 8. This CDR3 has 15 amino acids.

This clone showed up just a few times. The chain couples TRBV3-1 (or the pseudogene TRBV3-2) to TRBJ1-4; TRBD1 is a possible D gene (5 bases). Trimming pared 7 bases from V and 0 bases from J, leaving 12 bases between. Germline V lookup: CDR1 LGHDT, CDR2 YNNKEL (reference sequence). The CDR3 contains 15 residues. The CDR3 is CASKPGGATNEKLFF. DNA of the CDR3: TGTGCCAGCAAACCGGGGGGGGCAACTAATGAAAAACTGTTTTTT.